What follows are 24 T cell receptor beta chains derived from one specimen sequenced in a study of shared clonotypes between healthy human individuals. Libraries were prepared by immunoSEQ multiplex PCR; TCRdb keeps only in-frame clonotypes and omits some of them. The data contain roughly 700,000 clones, about nine tenths of them singletons. Sequenced material: memory CD8+ T cells from PBMCs. The subset is: CD45RO+ cells pooled with CCR7-negative TemRA cells. The receptors here all came from a man aged 18 to 35 in good health. Some clones in this sample may be carry-over from other donors' samples.

The V gene is TRBV7-9, the J gene TRBJ2-7, with 9 bases matching TRBD2. J was trimmed by 2 bases and V by 1 base; bases with no gene match: 3. The CDR3 is 15 amino acids. Germline V gene lookup returns CDR1 SEHNR and CDR2 FQNEAQ (reference sequence). The CDR3 loop is CASSLGLAEAYEQYF. CDR3 coding DNA: TGTGCCAGCAGCTTAGGACTAGCGGAGGCCTACGAGCAGTACTTC.

The count of this clone is one. The chain uses TRBV14 and TRBJ2-1; 7 nucleotides agree with TRBD1. Unmatched junction bases numbered 5, after V lost 1 base and J lost 2 bases. The CDR3 covers 16 residues. Germline V CDR1 and CDR2: SGHDN, FVKESK. The CDR3 bases are TGTGCCAGCAGCCAAGGGACAGGACTGACCTACAATGAGCAGTTCTTC. Translating it yields CASSQGTGLTYNEQFF.

The chain recombines TRBV18 with TRBJ1-5; D unresolved. The length of the CDR3 is 15 residues. In germline, CDR1 is KGHSH, CDR2 LQKENI. Between the trimmed V and J ends, which lost 0 bases and 4 bases, there was a span of 10 bases. The CDR3 region has the DNA TGTGCCAGCTCACCACCGATGGGAGAAAATCAGCCCCAGCATTTT. Translation gives CASSPPMGENQPQHF.

This rearrangement joins TRBV30 to TRBJ1-2, with a weak D call TRBD1 (5 bases). The V end was cut by 4 bases, the J end by 7 bases, with 19 bases between. CDR1 and CDR2 from the germline V gene are GTSNPN and SVGIG (reference sequence). The CDR3 runs to 14 residues. CDR3 sequence reads: CAWKRGVGISGYTF. The CDR3 DNA reads as TGTGCCTGGAAACGGGGGGTTGGTATAAGTGGCTACACCTTC.

The chain carries TRBV6-1 and TRBJ2-1; D not certain. The CDR3 has 15 residues. Germline-derived CDR1 and CDR2 are MNHNS and SASEGT. The ends were cut back, 0 bases at V and 6 bases at J, with 12 bases in the middle. CDR3 amino acids: CASSEAPRTRNEQFF. CDR3 nucleotide sequence: TGTGCCAGCAGTGAAGCTCCGCGGACCCGCAATGAGCAGTTCTTC.

Many counts were recorded for this clone. The gene calls are TRBV7-9 and TRBJ2-1; 8 nucleotides align to TRBD1. The CDR3 consists of 16 residues. Unmatched junction bases numbered 10, after V lost 0 bases and J lost 9 bases. Germline CDR1 SEHNR, CDR2 FQNEAQ (reference sequence). The CDR3 sequence: CASSLAQGEAFVEQFF. Here the CDR3 DNA reads TGTGCCAGCAGCTTAGCACAGGGGGAGGCCTTCGTTGAGCAGTTCTTC.

This clone was observed once. This chain joins TRBV4-2 and TRBJ2-7; D is unclear. The germline V gene has CDR1 LGHNA and CDR2 YNFKEQ. The CDR3 runs to 15 residues. Trimming cost V 0 bases and J 3 bases, with 12 bases left between them. The CDR3 here is CASSQDRSTSYEQYF. CDR3 coding DNA: TGTGCCAGCAGCCAAGATCGGTCAACCAGCTACGAGCAGTACTTC.

The chain uses TRBV7-9 and TRBJ2-5; 9 bases fit TRBD2. Germline CDR1 reads SEHNR; CDR2 reads FQNEAQ (reference sequence). This CDR3 is 16 amino acids long. V dropped 4 bases and J dropped 0; count of bases not matched to a gene: 6. CDR3 in amino acids: CASSSPGTSHQETQYF. The DNA of the CDR3 is TGTGCCAGCAGCTCCCCCGGGACTAGCCACCAAGAGACCCAGTACTTC.

Details on this clone: One end of the junction fails to match germline, which may point to a read error. This chain joins TRBV27 and TRBJ2-7; weak D call: TRBD1 (5 bases). This CDR3 spans 14 amino acids. Germline CDR1 reads MNHEY; CDR2 reads SMNVEV (reference sequence). CDR3 nucleotide sequence: TGTGCCAGCAGTTTTGGGGCCCTCTCCGACGAGCAGTACTTC. As protein: CASSFGALSDEQYF.

The CDR3 loop is CASSAQWEQYF. The CDR3 nucleotides are TGTGCCAGCAGCGCGCAATGGGAGCAGTACTTC. V is TRBV11-2 and J is TRBJ2-7; D unclear. V was trimmed by 5 bases and J by 7 bases, leaving 9 bases between them. The CDR3 has 11 residues. Looked up from germline, CDR1 is SGHAT and CDR2 is FQNNGV.

In this sample, this clone turned up once. This chain connects TRBV27 to TRBJ2-7; D is unclear. The V end lost 0 bases, the J end lost 1 base, and 13 bases lay between the germline ends. CDR3 size: 16 residues. Germline V gene lookup returns CDR1 MNHEY and CDR2 SMNVEV (reference sequence). The CDR3 sequence is CASSLSWGPLSYEQYF. In nucleotides, the CDR3 is TGTGCCAGCAGTTTATCTTGGGGTCCACTGTCCTACGAGCAGTACTTC.

This chain uses TRBV28 with TRBJ2-1, with 11 bases identical to TRBD2. This CDR3 has 15 amino acids. The V gene's germline CDR1 is MDHEN and CDR2 SYDVKM. The junction had 4 bases not matched to a gene; V was cut back by 5 bases and J by 4 bases. The CDR3 here is CASSTRLAGYNEQFF. Here the CDR3 DNA reads TGTGCCAGCAGTACCCGACTAGCGGGGTACAATGAGCAGTTCTTC.

V is TRBV4-1 and J is TRBJ2-7, with TRBD1 identical over 7 bases. With V trimmed by 5 bases and J by 6 bases, 7 bases remained unmatched. There are 13 residues in the CDR3. Germline CDR1 reads MGHRA; CDR2 reads YSYEKL. DNA of the CDR3: TGCGCCAGCAGCTCCACAGGGGTCGCCGAGCAGTACTTC. It translates to CASSSTGVAEQYF.

The chain uses TRBV7-3 and TRBJ1-2; the D is unclear. The V and J ends lost 3 bases and 0 bases respectively, with 5 bases between them. This CDR3 contains 13 residues. CDR1 SGHTA and CDR2 FQGTGA come from the germline V gene. CDR3 nucleotides: TGTGCCAGCAGCTTTGGGCCTAACTATGGCTACACCTTC. Translated, it gives CASSFGPNYGYTF. Based on the CDR3 plus reference TRBV7-3 and TRBJ1-2, the full variable domain is GAGVSQTPSNKVTEKGKYVELRCDPISGHTALYWYRQSLGQGPEFLIYFQGTGAADDSGLPNDRFFAVRPEGSVSTLKIQRTERGDSAVYLCASSFGPNYGYTFGSGTRLTVV.

The J gene is TRBJ2-3, the V gene TRBV4-1; D remains ambiguous. The germline V gene encodes CDR1 MGHRA and CDR2 YSYEKL. This CDR3 has 14 amino acids. V lost 1 base to trimming and J lost 5 bases, with 10 bases between them. The DNA for the CDR3 is TGCGCCAGCAGCCAAGGGCCTAAAGGAGATACGCAGTATTTT. This translates into CASSQGPKGDTQYF.

The rearrangement joins TRBV7-9 to TRBJ2-1; 9 bases map to TRBD1. Germline V gene data show CDR1 as SEHNR and CDR2 as FQNEAQ (reference sequence). V shed 4 bases and J 2 bases; nucleotides not matched to a gene: 6. CDR3 size: 16 residues. This chain's CDR3 is CASSWTGESPYNEQFF. The DNA of the CDR3 is TGTGCCAGCAGCTGGACAGGGGAAAGCCCCTACAATGAGCAGTTCTTC.

DNA for the CDR3: TGTGCCAGCAGTTCAACAGGGGTGGGGCACACTGAAGCTTTCTTT. This translates into CASSSTGVGHTEAFF. This chain uses TRBV27 with TRBJ1-1; 7 bases fit TRBD1. Trimming at V came to 4 bases and at J to 3 bases, leaving 8 bases not matched to a gene. The CDR3 covers 15 residues. CDR1 is MNHEY and CDR2 is SMNVEV in the germline V gene (reference sequence).

The chain links TRBV27 to TRBJ2-7, with D perhaps being TRBD1 or TRBD2 (5 bases each). CDR3 size: 13 residues. Germline V CDR1 and CDR2: MNHEY, SMNVEV (reference sequence). V lost 4 bases and J 4 bases, leaving 11 bases between the germline ends. CDR3 amino acids: CASSWDVGYEQYF. The CDR3 DNA is TGTGCCAGCAGTTGGGACGTCGGATACGAGCAGTACTTC.

The gene calls are TRBV4-3 and TRBJ2-7, with D possibly TRBD2 on 6 matching bases. The CDR3 runs to 14 residues. The V end was cut by 4 bases, the J end by 2 bases, with 12 bases between. The germline CDR1 and CDR2 sequences are LGHNA and YSLEER. CDR3 residues: CASSLWTTAYEQYF. The CDR3 DNA follows: TGCGCCAGCAGCCTTTGGACTACAGCCTACGAGCAGTACTTC.

With respect to this clone: The sample holds other DNA sequences that translate to the same CDR3. This chain uses TRBV7-8 with TRBJ2-7; D is unresolved. This CDR3 has 14 residues. V shed 1 base and J shed 0 bases, with 7 bases lying between them. Germline-derived CDR1 and CDR2 are SGHVS and FQNEAQ. CDR3 sequence (DNA): TGTGCCAGCAGCTTAGGCAGGAGCTCCTACGAGCAGTACTTC. It is translated as CASSLGRSSYEQYF.

The rearrangement links TRBV4-1 to TRBJ1-2, with D tentatively TRBD1 (5 bases). V lost 2 bases and J 4 bases, leaving 17 bases between the germline ends. Germline V gene sequence: CDR1 MGHRA, CDR2 YSYEKL. The CDR3 consists of 16 residues. The CDR3 sequence: CASSQRGTLEGYGYTF. CDR3 nucleotide sequence: TGCGCCAGCAGCCAACGAGGGACCCTAGAGGGCTATGGCTACACCTTC.

The chain combines TRBV5-4 with TRBJ1-1; TRBD1 might be the D (5 bases). With 1 base removed from V and 6 bases from J, the gap between germline ends came to 16 bases. The CDR3 has 15 residues. The germline CDR1 and CDR2 sequences are SGHNT and YYREEE (reference sequence). The CDR3 sequence is CASSLMTDSSPEAFF. In nucleotides, the CDR3 is TGTGCCAGCAGCTTGATGACAGATAGTTCTCCTGAAGCTTTCTTT.

This chain joins TRBV6-4 and TRBJ2-5, with D maybe TRBD2 (6 bases). CDR1 and CDR2 (germline): MRHNA, SNTAGT. The V gene lost 0 bases and the J gene lost 5 bases, with 16 bases spanning the gap. The CDR3 sequence is 16 residues long. CDR3 loop: CASSDSTTGEVETQYF. In DNA form, the CDR3 reads TGTGCCAGCAGTGACTCGACAACGGGAGAAGTGGAGACCCAGTACTTC.

The rearrangement links TRBV7-8 to TRBJ2-1; the D gene could be TRBD1 or TRBD2 (5 bases each). From germline, CDR1 is SGHVS and CDR2 FQNEAQ. This CDR3 is built from 12 residues. Trimming cost V 4 bases and J 10 bases, with 11 bases left between them. For the CDR3, the DNA is TGTGCCAGCAGCTACCGGGACCGAGAGCAGTTCTTC. Translated, it gives CASSYRDREQFF.